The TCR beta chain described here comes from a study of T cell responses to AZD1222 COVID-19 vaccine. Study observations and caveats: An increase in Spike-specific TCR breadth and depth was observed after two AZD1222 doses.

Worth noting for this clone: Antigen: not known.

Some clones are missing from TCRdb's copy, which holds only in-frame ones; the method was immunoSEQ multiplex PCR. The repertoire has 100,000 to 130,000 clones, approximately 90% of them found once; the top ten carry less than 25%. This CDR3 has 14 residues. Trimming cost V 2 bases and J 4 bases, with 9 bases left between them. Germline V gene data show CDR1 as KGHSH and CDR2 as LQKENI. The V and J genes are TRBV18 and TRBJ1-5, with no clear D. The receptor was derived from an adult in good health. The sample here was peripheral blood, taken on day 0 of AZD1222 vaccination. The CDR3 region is CASSPGVINQPQHF. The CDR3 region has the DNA TGTGCCAGCTCACCAGGGGTAATAAATCAGCCCCAGCATTTT.